This T cell receptor beta chain was obtained from a study of PD-L1 blockade in urothelial cancer. Assay: immunoSEQ multiplex PCR; the TCRdb copy retains only in-frame clones and omits some. The sample has about 63,000 clones, about four fifths seen once; the top ten hold 5.7%. As to time point: pretreatment peripheral blood. CDR1 and CDR2 from the germline V gene are MRHNA and SNTAGT. V shed 5 bases and J 4 bases; nucleotides not matched to a gene: 6. This CDR3 comprises 17 residues. The clonotype originates from a man between 65 and 79 years old with urothelial cancer. The sample here was PBMCs, taken around atezolizumab (anti-PD-L1) treatment. V gene TRBV6-4 combines with J gene TRBJ2-6, with TRBD1 identical over 12 bases. The chain's CDR3 is CASSQGQGALGANVLTF. For the CDR3, the DNA is TGTGCCAGCAGTCAGGGACAGGGGGCATTAGGGGCCAACGTCCTGACTTTC.